Sequencing of this TCR beta chain was carried out in a study of cytomegalovirus exposure and HLA in healthy donors. Findings and limits, study-wide: Certain indistinguishable V segments, among them TRBV6-2 and TRBV6-3, were excluded. Later analysis identified a missense DCLRE1C variant that was linked to TCR beta V- and J-gene trimming. DRB1 had the most TCR associations and HLA-C the fewest, a later analysis found, with rates varying by HLA locus.

In the PCR, 60 Vbeta and 13 Jbeta primers were used. Assay: immunoSEQ multiplex PCR; the TCRdb copy retains only in-frame clones and omits some. The table lists roughly 100,000 clones, about 79% of them singletons. CDR3 size: 15 residues. V was trimmed by 4 bases and J by 0 bases, leaving 10 bases between them. The V gene's germline CDR1 is MDHEN and CDR2 SYDVKM. About this clone: Its antigen is still unknown.

This clonotype was sampled from a man aged 45-65 years in good health and CMV-seronegative. The J gene is TRBJ2-1, the V gene TRBV28; D is unclear. The source material was PBMCs. CDR3 loop: CASSSQSVSYNEQFF. Here the CDR3 DNA reads TGTGCCAGCAGTTCCCAATCGGTCTCCTACAATGAGCAGTTCTTC.